This paragraph covers one T cell receptor (beta chain) sequence. This clonotype has at least ten counts. Its antigen is unknown. The input lacks base qualities; no much larger clone sits a single base away. The CDR3 sequence holds 12 residues, the cysteine and phenylalanine included. The entry retains the CDR3 DNA only, 36 bases that are in frame from base 1. The germline V gene supplies CDR1 KGHDR and CDR2 SFDVKD. The trim is 5 bases for V and 1 base for J, with a gap of 4 bases between the germline ends. The entry originates in a study of early T cells in non-severe SARS-CoV-2 infection listed by TCRdb under 2021. Notes on the research overall: TCR sequencing used bulk RNA from unsorted whole blood, so alpha and beta chains could not be paired. The paper's findings and limits, for the study overall: VDJdb matching was skewed toward anti-spike CD8 responses and likely underestimated virus-specific expansions, missing private and CD4 specificities.

This was a case-control study nested in a cohort of healthcare workers in London, UK, who had nasopharyngeal swab PCR tests and blood samples taken every week. Between 23 and 31 March 2020, the week of the UK lockdown, healthcare workers were enrolled and then followed up weekly for as long as 16 weeks. Receptor amplification or capture employed 5' RACE. The sequencer was a NextSeq 500. Unique molecular identifiers were attached to individual cDNA molecules in the TCR library protocol so that sequencing error and PCR bias could be corrected. Both TCR alpha and beta chains were sequenced, and tight co-correlation was observed between alpha and beta sequence abundances in each sample. The study's processing was this. Decombinator V4 was used to perform V gene, J gene and CDR3 annotation of TCR sequences. TCRs were defined as expanded if a significant change between any two time points was detected under a Poisson model with p below 0.0001. TCR abundances were normalised to the total number of TCRs sequenced in each sample and reported as counts per million. MAIT TCRs were defined by TRAV1-2 paired with TRAJ12, TRAJ20 or TRAJ33, and iNKT TCRs by TRAV10 paired with TRAJ18. A search of VDJdb, accessed on 1 November 2021, was run for TCRs annotated to CMV, EBV and SARS-CoV-2, with TCRs annotated for multiple antigens excluded. The public reads were reanalyzed by TCRdb: fastp trimming at Q25, MiXCR alignment, in-frame beta chains only. Rows are unified per CDR3 protein, each entry keeping the most common DNA and genes. The V and J calls follow TCRdb's processing rather than the paper's. Here the sample has about 89,000 distinct CDR3 sequences; about 15% occur a single time. The ten top clones hold 5.1% of the sample.

The chain employs TRBV24-1 and TRBJ2-5, with no reliable assignment of the D segment. Sequenced material: whole blood, taken at baseline. The TCR was taken from an adult who was a healthcare worker with PCR-confirmed SARS-CoV-2 infection or an uninfected control (not recorded which). The CDR3 protein: CATSGPQETQYF. The base sequence is TGTGCCACCAGTGGCCCCCAAGAGACCCAGTACTTC.